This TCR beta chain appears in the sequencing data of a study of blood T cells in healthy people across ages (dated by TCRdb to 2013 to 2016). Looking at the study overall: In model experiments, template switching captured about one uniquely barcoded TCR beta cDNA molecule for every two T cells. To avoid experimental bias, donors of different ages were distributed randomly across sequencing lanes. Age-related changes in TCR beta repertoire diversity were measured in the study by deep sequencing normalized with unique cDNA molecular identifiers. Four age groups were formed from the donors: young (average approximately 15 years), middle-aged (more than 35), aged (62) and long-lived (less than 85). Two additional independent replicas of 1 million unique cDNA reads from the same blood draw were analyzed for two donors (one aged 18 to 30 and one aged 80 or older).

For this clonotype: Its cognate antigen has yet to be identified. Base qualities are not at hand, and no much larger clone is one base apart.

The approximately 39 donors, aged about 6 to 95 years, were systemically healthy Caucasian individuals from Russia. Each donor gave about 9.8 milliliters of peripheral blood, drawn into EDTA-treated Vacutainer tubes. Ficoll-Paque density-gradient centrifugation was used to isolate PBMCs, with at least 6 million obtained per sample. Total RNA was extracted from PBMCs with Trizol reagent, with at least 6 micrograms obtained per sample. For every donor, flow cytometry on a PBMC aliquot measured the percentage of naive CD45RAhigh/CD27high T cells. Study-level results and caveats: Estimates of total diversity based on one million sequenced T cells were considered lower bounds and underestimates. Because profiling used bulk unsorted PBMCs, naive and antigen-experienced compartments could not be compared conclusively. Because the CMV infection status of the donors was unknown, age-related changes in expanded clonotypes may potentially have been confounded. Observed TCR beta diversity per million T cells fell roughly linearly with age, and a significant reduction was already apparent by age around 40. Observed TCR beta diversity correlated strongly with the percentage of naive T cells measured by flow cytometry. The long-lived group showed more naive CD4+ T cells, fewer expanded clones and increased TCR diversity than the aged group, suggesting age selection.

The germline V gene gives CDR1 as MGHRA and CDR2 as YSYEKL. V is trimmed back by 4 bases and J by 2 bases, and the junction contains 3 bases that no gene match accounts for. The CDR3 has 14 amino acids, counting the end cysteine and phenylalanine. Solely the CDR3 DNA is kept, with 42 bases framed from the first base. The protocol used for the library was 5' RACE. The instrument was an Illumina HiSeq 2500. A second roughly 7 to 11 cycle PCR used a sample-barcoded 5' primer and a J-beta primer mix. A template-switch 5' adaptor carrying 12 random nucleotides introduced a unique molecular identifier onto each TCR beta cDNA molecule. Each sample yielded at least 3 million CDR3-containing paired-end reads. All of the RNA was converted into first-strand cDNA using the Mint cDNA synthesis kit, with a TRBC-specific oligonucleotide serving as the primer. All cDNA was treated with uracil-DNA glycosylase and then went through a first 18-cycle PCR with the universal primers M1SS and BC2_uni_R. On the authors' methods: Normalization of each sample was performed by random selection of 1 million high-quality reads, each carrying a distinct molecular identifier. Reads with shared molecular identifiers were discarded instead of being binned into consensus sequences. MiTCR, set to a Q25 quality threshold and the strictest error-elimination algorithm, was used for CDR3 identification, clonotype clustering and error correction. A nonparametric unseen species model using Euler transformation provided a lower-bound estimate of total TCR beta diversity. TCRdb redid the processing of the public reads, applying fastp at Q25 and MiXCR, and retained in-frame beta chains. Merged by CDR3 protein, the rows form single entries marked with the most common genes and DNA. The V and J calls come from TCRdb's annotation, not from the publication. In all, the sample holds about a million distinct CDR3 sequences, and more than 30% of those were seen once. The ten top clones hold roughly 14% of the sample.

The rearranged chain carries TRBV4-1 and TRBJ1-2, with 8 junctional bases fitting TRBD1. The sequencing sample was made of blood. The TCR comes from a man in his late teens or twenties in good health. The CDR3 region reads CASSPWTGNYGYTF. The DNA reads TGCGCCAGCAGCCCCTGGACAGGGAACTATGGCTACACCTTC.